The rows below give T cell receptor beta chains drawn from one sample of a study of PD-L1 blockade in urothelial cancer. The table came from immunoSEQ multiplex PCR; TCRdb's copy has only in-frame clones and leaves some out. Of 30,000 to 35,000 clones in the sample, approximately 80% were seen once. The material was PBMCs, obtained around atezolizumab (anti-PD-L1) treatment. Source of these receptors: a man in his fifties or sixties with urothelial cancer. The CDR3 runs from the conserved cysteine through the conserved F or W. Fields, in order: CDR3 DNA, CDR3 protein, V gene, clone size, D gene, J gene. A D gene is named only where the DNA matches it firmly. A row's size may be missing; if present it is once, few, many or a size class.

CDR3 DNA: TGTGCCAGCAGCCGCAGGGAAGACGAGCAGTACTTC; CDR3 protein: CASSRREDEQYF; V gene: TRBV6-5; clone size: once; D gene: -; J gene: TRBJ2-7
CDR3 DNA: TGTGCCAGCAGCTTGGAACAGAGCAAAACCTACGAGCAGTACTTC; CDR3 protein: CASSLEQSKTYEQYF; V gene: TRBV5-4; clone size: few; D gene: -; J gene: TRBJ2-7
CDR3 DNA: TGTGCCAGCAGCCTAACAGGGAACGGCTACACCTTC; CDR3 protein: CASSLTGNGYTF; V gene: TRBV2; clone size: -; D gene: -; J gene: TRBJ1-2
CDR3 DNA: TGTGCCAGTAGTGAGGTGGGGGACAGCGGGAGGACCAAAAACATTCAGTACTTC; CDR3 protein: CASSEVGDSGRTKNIQYF; V gene: TRBV19; clone size: -; D gene: TRBD2; J gene: TRBJ2-4
CDR3 DNA: TGTGCCAGCAGCTCGGGACTAGCGGCCCTCAATGAGCAGTTCTTC; CDR3 protein: CASSSGLAALNEQFF; V gene: TRBV11-2; clone size: -; D gene: TRBD2; J gene: TRBJ2-1
CDR3 DNA: TGTGCCTGGGGGGGGACCAAACAAGAGACCCAGTACTTC; CDR3 protein: CAWGGTKQETQYF; V gene: TRBV30; clone size: -; D gene: -; J gene: TRBJ2-5
CDR3 DNA: TGCGCCAGCAGCTTGGATCAGAGCACAGATACGCAGTATTTT; CDR3 protein: CASSLDQSTDTQYF; V gene: TRBV5-1; clone size: few; D gene: -; J gene: TRBJ2-3
CDR3 DNA: TGCGCCAGCACCCAGGGAGCGGGAGGATTAGGAGAGACCCAGTACTTC; CDR3 protein: CASTQGAGGLGETQYF; V gene: TRBV5-1; clone size: -; D gene: TRBD2; J gene: TRBJ2-5
CDR3 DNA: TGCGCCAGTTACCGGGACTTTAACACCGGGGAGCTGTTTTTT; CDR3 protein: CASYRDFNTGELFF; V gene: TRBV10-2; clone size: -; D gene: -; J gene: TRBJ2-2
CDR3 DNA: TGTGCCAGCAGTTCTCTTATGGGCGGGGGCACCTACGAGCAGTACTTC; CDR3 protein: CASSSLMGGGTYEQYF; V gene: TRBV27; clone size: few; D gene: -; J gene: TRBJ2-7
CDR3 DNA: TGTGCCACCAGCAGTGCCGGGACAGGGAATTCACCCCTCCACTTT; CDR3 protein: CATSSAGTGNSPLHF; V gene: TRBV15; clone size: -; D gene: TRBD1; J gene: TRBJ1-6
CDR3 DNA: TGTGCCAGCAGTGAAACAGGGGACGGTGGCTACACCTTC; CDR3 protein: CASSETGDGGYTF; V gene: TRBV2; clone size: -; D gene: TRBD1; J gene: TRBJ1-2
CDR3 DNA: TGTGCCAGCAGCCTAACCCCTCCCCGGCGGGTGGTCCCCTACGAGCAGTACTTC; CDR3 protein: CASSLTPPRRVVPYEQYF; V gene: TRBV7-8; clone size: -; D gene: -; J gene: TRBJ2-7
CDR3 DNA: TGTGCCAGCAGCACTGGACAAGTGAACACTGAAGCTTTCTTT; CDR3 protein: CASSTGQVNTEAFF; V gene: TRBV9; clone size: -; D gene: -; J gene: TRBJ1-1
CDR3 DNA: TGTGCCAGCAGCTTATCGACTAGCCCAAGGACCCAGTACTTC; CDR3 protein: CASSLSTSPRTQYF; V gene: TRBV11-3; clone size: -; D gene: TRBD2; J gene: TRBJ2-5
CDR3 DNA: TGTGCCACCCTGTCACGGGCGAAGCGGGGGGACGAGCAGTACTTC; CDR3 protein: CATLSRAKRGDEQYF; V gene: TRBV6-5; clone size: -; D gene: TRBD2; J gene: TRBJ2-7
CDR3 DNA: TGTGCCAGTAGTATAGGGCAGAATGGCTACACCTTC; CDR3 protein: CASSIGQNGYTF; V gene: TRBV19; clone size: -; D gene: -; J gene: TRBJ1-2
CDR3 DNA: TGCGCCAGCAGCCTGGGGGGCACGGGCACAGATACGCAGTATTTT; CDR3 protein: CASSLGGTGTDTQYF; V gene: TRBV5-1; clone size: -; D gene: -; J gene: TRBJ2-3
CDR3 DNA: TGCGCCAGCAGCGGAGACAGCTCCTATAATTCACCCCTCCACTTT; CDR3 protein: CASSGDSSYNSPLHF; V gene: TRBV5-1; clone size: -; D gene: -; J gene: TRBJ1-6
CDR3 DNA: TGCGCCAGCAGCTTGACAGCGACAGGGAAGACTGAAGCTTTCTTT; CDR3 protein: CASSLTATGKTEAFF; V gene: TRBV5-1; clone size: -; D gene: TRBD1; J gene: TRBJ1-1
CDR3 DNA: TGCGCCAGCAGCCCAACTCCGGACAGACAGTACTTC; CDR3 protein: CASSPTPDRQYF; V gene: TRBV5-1; clone size: -; D gene: -; J gene: TRBJ2-7
CDR3 DNA: TGCGCCAGCAGCTTGGGGGGGGACAGAAATTTTCAGGAGCAGTTCTTC; CDR3 protein: CASSLGGDRNFQEQFF; V gene: TRBV5-1; clone size: few; D gene: -; J gene: TRBJ2-1
CDR3 DNA: TGTGCCAGCAGTACCGACAGGGGACAGTCCTACAATGAGCAGTTCTTC; CDR3 protein: CASSTDRGQSYNEQFF; V gene: TRBV27; clone size: -; D gene: TRBD1; J gene: TRBJ2-1
CDR3 DNA: TGTGCCAGTAGTATCCGGCTAGCGGGAGCTAGACTCACAGATACGCAGTATTTT; CDR3 protein: CASSIRLAGARLTDTQYF; V gene: TRBV19; clone size: -; D gene: TRBD2; J gene: TRBJ2-3
CDR3 DNA: TGTGCCAGCAGCTACAGGGGGCGCGTGGGCACTGAAGCTTTCTTT; CDR3 protein: CASSYRGRVGTEAFF; V gene: TRBV2; clone size: -; D gene: TRBD1; J gene: TRBJ1-1
CDR3 DNA: TGTGCCAGCAGCTTCAACAGGGATAGCAATCAGCCCCAGCATTTT; CDR3 protein: CASSFNRDSNQPQHF; V gene: TRBV7-2; clone size: -; D gene: -; J gene: TRBJ1-5
CDR3 DNA: TGTGCCATCAGTGGAGGCCCTGAAGCTTTCTTT; CDR3 protein: CAISGGPEAFF; V gene: TRBV10-3; clone size: -; D gene: -; J gene: TRBJ1-1
CDR3 DNA: TGTGCCAGCAGTGAACCAGCGCGCACAGATACGCAGTATTTT; CDR3 protein: CASSEPARTDTQYF; V gene: TRBV6-1; clone size: -; D gene: -; J gene: TRBJ2-3
CDR3 DNA: TGTGCCAGCAGCCCCCGTAAGAACACCGGGGAGCTGTTTTTT; CDR3 protein: CASSPRKNTGELFF; V gene: TRBV7-9; clone size: -; D gene: -; J gene: TRBJ2-2